This T cell receptor beta chain was sequenced during a study of shared clonotypes between healthy human individuals. V shed 2 bases and J shed 8 bases, with 10 bases lying between them. This CDR3 is built from 12 residues. In germline, CDR1 is SGHDT, CDR2 YYEEEE. Sequenced by immunoSEQ multiplex PCR; TCRdb stores in-frame clones only, minus some. The table has 2.3 million or so clones, approximately 95% seen once. The V and J genes are TRBV5-6 and TRBJ1-1; D gene unclear. The sequence was obtained from a man younger than 30 in good health. Some clones in this sample may be carry-over from other donors' samples. The sample comprised naive CD4+ T cells from PBMCs. Stated subset: CD45RA+ positively selected. Here the CDR3 DNA reads TGTGCCAGCAGCTTAAGTGTTCGAGAAGCTTTCTTT. Translated, it gives CASSLSVREAFF.